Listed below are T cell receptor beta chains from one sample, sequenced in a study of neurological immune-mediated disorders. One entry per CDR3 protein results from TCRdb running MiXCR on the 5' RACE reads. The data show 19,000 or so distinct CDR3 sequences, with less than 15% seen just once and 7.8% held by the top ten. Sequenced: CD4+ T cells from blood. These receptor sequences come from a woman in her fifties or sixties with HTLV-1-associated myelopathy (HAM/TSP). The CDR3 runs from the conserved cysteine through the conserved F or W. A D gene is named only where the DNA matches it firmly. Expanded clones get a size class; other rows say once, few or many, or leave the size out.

CDR3nt: TGCAGCGTTGAGAGCTCTGGAAACACCATATATTTT
CDR3aa: CSVESSGNTIYF
d_gene: -
len: 12
j_gene: TRBJ1-3
v_gene: TRBV29-1
abundance: medium-sized

CDR3nt: TGCAGTGCTAGTGCATACTTGTGGACAGACAATGAGCAGTTCTTC
CDR3aa: CSASAYLWTDNEQFF
d_gene: -
len: 15
j_gene: TRBJ2-1
v_gene: TRBV20-1
abundance: many

CDR3nt: TGTGCCAGTAGTATGGCAGGACGGCCCTATGGCTACACCTTC
CDR3aa: CASSMAGRPYGYTF
d_gene: -
len: 14
j_gene: TRBJ1-2
v_gene: TRBV19
abundance: few

CDR3nt: TGCAGTGCCGAAGGCCGGGCGGGAGGGCCAGGTGAGCAGTTCTTC
CDR3aa: CSAEGRAGGPGEQFF
d_gene: TRBD2
len: 15
j_gene: TRBJ2-1
v_gene: TRBV20-1
abundance: many

CDR3nt: TGCAGTGCCCTTAGTGAGGACCGGGGAGCCTACGAGCAGTACTTC
CDR3aa: CSALSEDRGAYEQYF
d_gene: -
len: 15
j_gene: TRBJ2-7
v_gene: TRBV20-1
abundance: many

CDR3nt: TGCAGTGCTAGATCAGGGTGGGTAGGAAACACCATATATTTT
CDR3aa: CSARSGWVGNTIYF
d_gene: -
len: 14
j_gene: TRBJ1-3
v_gene: TRBV20-1
abundance: many

CDR3nt: TGTGCCAGCAGTCCACGACAGCCAAGAGGCTATGGCTACACCTTC
CDR3aa: CASSPRQPRGYGYTF
d_gene: -
len: 15
j_gene: TRBJ1-2
v_gene: TRBV12-3/TRBV12-4
abundance: many

CDR3nt: TGCAGTGCTTCACTAGCGGGGGGCCCGCAGTACTTC
CDR3aa: CSASLAGGPQYF
d_gene: TRBD2
len: 12
j_gene: TRBJ2-7
v_gene: TRBV20-1
abundance: -

CDR3nt: TGCGCCAGCAGGATTTCCAGGGAGACACCACCCCTCCACTTT
CDR3aa: CASRISRETPPLHF
d_gene: -
len: 14
j_gene: TRBJ1-6
v_gene: TRBV5-1
abundance: many

CDR3nt: TGTGCCATCAGGGGGGACAGAATGAACACTGAAGCTTTCTTT
CDR3aa: CAIRGDRMNTEAFF
d_gene: TRBD1
len: 14
j_gene: TRBJ1-1
v_gene: TRBV10-3
abundance: many

CDR3nt: TGTGCCAGCAGCTTATTGGAGGGGAACATTCAGTACTTC
CDR3aa: CASSLLEGNIQYF
d_gene: -
len: 13
j_gene: TRBJ2-4
v_gene: TRBV7-2
abundance: many

CDR3nt: TGTGCCAGCAGCCAGCAGGTGGTAGCGGGGGCCTACGAGCAGTACTTC
CDR3aa: CASSQQVVAGAYEQYF
d_gene: TRBD2
len: 16
j_gene: TRBJ2-7
v_gene: TRBV6-2/TRBV6-3
abundance: many

CDR3nt: TGTGCCACCAGTGATTTAGCCTCGGCTAGCGGGAGTCGAAATGAGCAGTTCTTC
CDR3aa: CATSDLASASGSRNEQFF
d_gene: TRBD2
len: 18
j_gene: TRBJ2-1
v_gene: TRBV24-1
abundance: medium-sized

CDR3nt: TGCAGTGCAGGGGACCCTCTAGCAGGTGGGCAGTACTTC
CDR3aa: CSAGDPLAGGQYF
d_gene: -
len: 13
j_gene: TRBJ2-7
v_gene: TRBV20-1
abundance: medium-sized

CDR3nt: TGCGCCAGCAGATCCGGGACCGGTAATGAAAAACTGTTTTTT
CDR3aa: CASRSGTGNEKLFF
d_gene: -
len: 14
j_gene: TRBJ1-4
v_gene: TRBV5-1
abundance: medium-sized

CDR3nt: TGCAGTGCTAGAGGGGATGGAAGTGGCTACACCTTC
CDR3aa: CSARGDGSGYTF
d_gene: -
len: 12
j_gene: TRBJ1-2
v_gene: TRBV20-1
abundance: medium-sized

CDR3nt: TGCGCCAGTAGCCAAGGGCTAGAGGGAGGCATACGTGAGCAGTTCTTC
CDR3aa: CASSQGLEGGIREQFF
d_gene: -
len: 16
j_gene: TRBJ2-1
v_gene: TRBV4-1
abundance: -

CDR3nt: TGTGCCAGCAGCCCATCCCCCAGGAACACTGAAGCTTTCTTT
CDR3aa: CASSPSPRNTEAFF
d_gene: -
len: 14
j_gene: TRBJ1-1
v_gene: TRBV7-9
abundance: many

CDR3nt: TGTGCCAGCAGCGCCCAAGGGACAGGAGGAAACACCATATATTTT
CDR3aa: CASSAQGTGGNTIYF
d_gene: TRBD1
len: 15
j_gene: TRBJ1-3
v_gene: TRBV9
abundance: -

CDR3nt: TGTGCCAGCAGTTACCTCCCAGGGGAGAGGGACACTGAAGCTTTCTTT
CDR3aa: CASSYLPGERDTEAFF
d_gene: -
len: 16
j_gene: TRBJ1-1
v_gene: TRBV6-2/TRBV6-3
abundance: few

CDR3nt: TGTGCCAGCAGCCCCCGGATTGGAGGTACGCAGTATTTT
CDR3aa: CASSPRIGGTQYF
d_gene: -
len: 13
j_gene: TRBJ2-3
v_gene: TRBV12-3/TRBV12-4
abundance: many

CDR3nt: TGTGCCAGCAGACAAATCGGGTCAGATACGCAGTATTTT
CDR3aa: CASRQIGSDTQYF
d_gene: -
len: 13
j_gene: TRBJ2-3
v_gene: TRBV7-2
abundance: many

CDR3nt: TGTGCCAGCAGCCCTCGGGCTAGCGTGAACACCGGGGAGCTGTTTTTT
CDR3aa: CASSPRASVNTGELFF
d_gene: -
len: 16
j_gene: TRBJ2-2
v_gene: TRBV5-5
abundance: many

CDR3nt: TGCAGCGTTAATCGCGGGGGTCCAGCGGGCGAGCAGTACTTC
CDR3aa: CSVNRGGPAGEQYF
d_gene: TRBD2
len: 14
j_gene: TRBJ2-7
v_gene: TRBV29-1
abundance: many

CDR3nt: TGTGCCAGCAGCTTGGGGGGACGGAGGACCTATGGCTACACCTTC
CDR3aa: CASSLGGRRTYGYTF
d_gene: -
len: 15
j_gene: TRBJ1-2
v_gene: TRBV5-6
abundance: many

CDR3nt: TGCGCCAGCAGCACTGGGACTAGACTAGGAGTCGGGGAGCTGTTTTTT
CDR3aa: CASSTGTRLGVGELFF
d_gene: TRBD2
len: 16
j_gene: TRBJ2-2
v_gene: TRBV5-1
abundance: many

CDR3nt: TGTGCCAGCAGCTCTCGACAGGGGGCGATGGGCGAGCAGTACTTC
CDR3aa: CASSSRQGAMGEQYF
d_gene: TRBD1
len: 15
j_gene: TRBJ2-7
v_gene: TRBV7-9
abundance: -

CDR3nt: TGTGCCAGCAGCCAAGATCGGAGCGGAGTAGCGCAGTTCTTC
CDR3aa: CASSQDRSGVAQFF
d_gene: -
len: 14
j_gene: TRBJ2-1
v_gene: TRBV4-2
abundance: many

CDR3nt: TGCGCCAGCAGCATAGCCGGGACAGGCGCCCGGGATGGCTACACCTTC
CDR3aa: CASSIAGTGARDGYTF
d_gene: TRBD1
len: 16
j_gene: TRBJ1-2
v_gene: TRBV5-1
abundance: -

CDR3nt: TGCAGCGCTAACTGTCAGGGTTCCTCCTACAATAAGCAGTTCTTC
CDR3aa: CSANCQGSSYNKQFF
d_gene: -
len: 15
j_gene: TRBJ2-1
v_gene: TRBV29-1
abundance: -

CDR3nt: TGTGCCAGCAGCTGGACTAGCGAAAGCTCCTACGAGCAGTACTTC
CDR3aa: CASSWTSESSYEQYF
d_gene: TRBD2
len: 15
j_gene: TRBJ2-7
v_gene: TRBV11-2
abundance: many

CDR3nt: TGCAGTGCTAGAGACCCACACGGGGGAAGGGGTACAGATACGCAGTATTTT
CDR3aa: CSARDPHGGRGTDTQYF
d_gene: -
len: 17
j_gene: TRBJ2-3
v_gene: TRBV20-1
abundance: many

CDR3nt: TGTGCCAGCAGCCCAACAGGGGAGAGCACTGAAGCTTTCTTT
CDR3aa: CASSPTGESTEAFF
d_gene: TRBD1
len: 14
j_gene: TRBJ1-1
v_gene: TRBV3-1
abundance: many

CDR3nt: TGCAGTGCTAGTTTTTTAGGCGGAGCGGGAGCCAATGAGCAGTTCTTC
CDR3aa: CSASFLGGAGANEQFF
d_gene: TRBD2
len: 16
j_gene: TRBJ2-1
v_gene: TRBV20-1
abundance: many

CDR3nt: TGTGTCAGCAGCCTATACAGGAGCACTGAAGCTTTCTTT
CDR3aa: CVSSLYRSTEAFF
d_gene: -
len: 13
j_gene: TRBJ1-1
v_gene: TRBV14
abundance: -

CDR3nt: TGTGCCAGCAGTCTGAGCAATCAGCCCCAGCATTTT
CDR3aa: CASSLSNQPQHF
d_gene: -
len: 12
j_gene: TRBJ1-5
v_gene: TRBV25-1
abundance: medium-sized

CDR3nt: TGTGCCAGCAGCCAGTGGACGGGCAACACTGAAGCTTTCTTT
CDR3aa: CASSQWTGNTEAFF
d_gene: -
len: 14
j_gene: TRBJ1-1
v_gene: TRBV27
abundance: many

CDR3nt: TGCGCCAGCCGGGATGAAGACGAAAAACTGTTTTTT
CDR3aa: CASRDEDEKLFF
d_gene: -
len: 12
j_gene: TRBJ1-4
v_gene: TRBV5-1
abundance: many

CDR3nt: TGCAGTGCTGCCCGTCGGGGGGGGATCTACGAGCAGCACTTC
CDR3aa: CSAARRGGIYEQHF
d_gene: TRBD2
len: 14
j_gene: TRBJ2-7
v_gene: TRBV20-1
abundance: -

CDR3nt: TGTGCCAGCAGTCCACGAAATGAAGCTTTCTTT
CDR3aa: CASSPRNEAFF
d_gene: -
len: 11
j_gene: TRBJ1-1
v_gene: TRBV6-6
abundance: many

CDR3nt: TGTGCCAGCAGTCCTGGTAGGACAGGGAAGACTGAAGCTTTCTTT
CDR3aa: CASSPGRTGKTEAFF
d_gene: TRBD1
len: 15
j_gene: TRBJ1-1
v_gene: TRBV12-3/TRBV12-4
abundance: many

CDR3nt: -
CDR3aa: CASSFYICSAGQGAPGTDTQYF
d_gene: -
len: 22
j_gene: TRBJ2-3
v_gene: TRBV5-1
abundance: few

CDR3nt: TGTGCCAGCAGGGGGATGACAGGGGGATACGAGCAGTACTTC
CDR3aa: CASRGMTGGYEQYF
d_gene: TRBD1
len: 14
j_gene: TRBJ2-7
v_gene: TRBV2
abundance: many

CDR3nt: TGTGCAAGTCGTATTCCGGGACAGGGGTATGGCTACACCTTC
CDR3aa: CASRIPGQGYGYTF
d_gene: -
len: 14
j_gene: TRBJ1-2
v_gene: TRBV12-2
abundance: medium-sized

CDR3nt: TGCAGCGTTGAGGACAGCTTTGTTATGAACACTGAAGCTTTCTTT
CDR3aa: CSVEDSFVMNTEAFF
d_gene: -
len: 15
j_gene: TRBJ1-1
v_gene: TRBV29-1
abundance: many

CDR3nt: TGTGCCAGCTGGAGGGATCAGCCCCAGCATTTT
CDR3aa: CASWRDQPQHF
d_gene: -
len: 11
j_gene: TRBJ1-5
v_gene: TRBV6-6
abundance: -

CDR3nt: TGTGCCAGCAGAATGGGACAGGGGCGCGAGACCCAGTACTTC
CDR3aa: CASRMGQGRETQYF
d_gene: TRBD1
len: 14
j_gene: TRBJ2-5
v_gene: TRBV6-6
abundance: many

CDR3nt: TGCGCCAGCAGTGACTCACAGGGGATATCTGAAGCTTTCTTT
CDR3aa: CASSDSQGISEAFF
d_gene: TRBD1
len: 14
j_gene: TRBJ1-1
v_gene: TRBV10-1
abundance: many

CDR3nt: TGTGCCAGCTCACCAAAGGGTGATACGCAGTATTTT
CDR3aa: CASSPKGDTQYF
d_gene: -
len: 12
j_gene: TRBJ2-3
v_gene: TRBV18
abundance: many

CDR3nt: TGCAGTGCTAGGGGGACTAGCGGGAGGGAAGAGACCCAGTACTTC
CDR3aa: CSARGTSGREETQYF
d_gene: TRBD2
len: 15
j_gene: TRBJ2-5
v_gene: TRBV20-1
abundance: medium-sized

CDR3nt: TGCGCCAGCAGCTTGGATGGGGGGCCAGGGGCCAACGTCCTGACTTTC
CDR3aa: CASSLDGGPGANVLTF
d_gene: -
len: 16
j_gene: TRBJ2-6
v_gene: TRBV5-1
abundance: few

CDR3nt: TGTGCCAGCAGTCCGTGGACAGTTGCAAGCTACACCTTC
CDR3aa: CASSPWTVASYTF
d_gene: -
len: 13
j_gene: TRBJ1-2
v_gene: TRBV6-2/TRBV6-3
abundance: many

CDR3nt: TGTGCCAGCAGCTTAGGGACTAGCGGGAGGGCCACCGGGGAGCTGTTTTTT
CDR3aa: CASSLGTSGRATGELFF
d_gene: TRBD2
len: 17
j_gene: TRBJ2-2
v_gene: TRBV11-2
abundance: many

CDR3nt: TGCAGTGCTAGAGATCTCAGGGCGGCCTACAATGAGCAGTTCTTC
CDR3aa: CSARDLRAAYNEQFF
d_gene: -
len: 15
j_gene: TRBJ2-1
v_gene: TRBV20-1
abundance: -

CDR3nt: TGCGCCAGCAGCCTGGCCGGGACAGATTACTACGAGCAGTACTTC
CDR3aa: CASSLAGTDYYEQYF
d_gene: TRBD1
len: 15
j_gene: TRBJ2-7
v_gene: TRBV5-1
abundance: large

CDR3nt: TGTGCCATCAGGGACCGCCTAACCTACGAGCAGTACTTC
CDR3aa: CAIRDRLTYEQYF
d_gene: -
len: 13
j_gene: TRBJ2-7
v_gene: TRBV10-3
abundance: many

CDR3nt: TGTGCCAGCAGCCGTCACCCGGGACTAGCGGGGTTCAAGGACACCGGGGAGCTGTTTTTT
CDR3aa: CASSRHPGLAGFKDTGELFF
d_gene: TRBD2
len: 20
j_gene: TRBJ2-2
v_gene: TRBV12-3/TRBV12-4
abundance: many

CDR3nt: -
CDR3aa: CASSIYLCSFRAGPADTQYF
d_gene: -
len: 20
j_gene: TRBJ2-3
v_gene: TRBV5-1
abundance: -

CDR3nt: TGTGCCTGGACCCGGACAGGGGGAAACTATGGCTACACCTTC
CDR3aa: CAWTRTGGNYGYTF
d_gene: TRBD1
len: 14
j_gene: TRBJ1-2
v_gene: TRBV30
abundance: few